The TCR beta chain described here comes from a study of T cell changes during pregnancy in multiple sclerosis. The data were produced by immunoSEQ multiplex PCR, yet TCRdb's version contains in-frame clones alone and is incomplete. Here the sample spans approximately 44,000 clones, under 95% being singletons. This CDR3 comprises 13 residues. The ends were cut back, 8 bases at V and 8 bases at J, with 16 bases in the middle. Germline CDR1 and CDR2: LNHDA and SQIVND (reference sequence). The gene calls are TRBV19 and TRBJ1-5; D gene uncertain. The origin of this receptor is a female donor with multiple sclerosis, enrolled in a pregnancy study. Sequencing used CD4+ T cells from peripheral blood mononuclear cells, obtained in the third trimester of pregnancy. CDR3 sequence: CASSSGGIKPQHF. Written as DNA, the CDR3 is TGTGCCAGTTCTTCCGGAGGGATCAAGCCCCAGCATTTT. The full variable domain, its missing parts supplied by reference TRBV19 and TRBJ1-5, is DGGITQSPKYLFRKEGQNVTLSCEQNLNHDAMYWYRQDPGQGLRLIYYSQIVNDFQKGDIAEGYSVSREKKESFPLTVTSAQKNPTAFYLCASSSGGIKPQHFGDGTRLSIL.